One sample yielded the 18 T cell receptor beta chains listed below, sequenced in a study of CD8 T cells in Susac syndrome. RNA in amounts of roughly 0.5 to 1 ug was reverse transcribed with random hexamers. TCRdb reprocessed the immunoSEQ multiplex PCR reads via MiXCR and lists one record per CDR3 protein. The table records around 150,000 distinct CDR3 sequences, about 93% of them present only once. Sequencing was performed on CD4+ T cells from PBMCs. The receptor set was obtained from a human donor in good health.

The CDR3 DNA reads TGTGCCACCAGTGACCCCCGGGGAAGCGGGGGGGACACAGATACGCAGTATTTT. Translating it yields CATSDPRGSGGDTDTQYF. This sequence joins TRBV24-1 and TRBJ2-3, with 10 bases identical to TRBD2. Trimming took 4 bases from V and 2 from J; bases not matched to a gene: 11. Germline values: CDR1 KGHDR, CDR2 SFDVKD. This CDR3 is built from 18 residues.

The V and J genes are TRBV3-1 and TRBJ2-1, with D tentatively TRBD1 (7 bases). V shed 2 bases and J shed 15 bases, with 17 bases lying between them. Per the germline V gene, CDR1 is LGHDT and CDR2 is YNNKEL (reference sequence). CDR3 length: 13 amino acids. The CDR3 reads CASSQSRGARLFF. The CDR3 DNA reads TGTGCCAGCAGCCAATCCAGGGGGGCCCGACTGTTCTTC.

The chain combines TRBV29-1 with TRBJ2-5, with 14 bases that match TRBD2. The CDR3 has 16 residues. The ends lost 1 base at V and 3 bases at J; junction bases unmatched: 4. CDR1 and CDR2 (germline): SQVTM, ANQGSEA. In DNA, the CDR3 is TGCAGCGTTGAAGGGACTAGCGGGGGGTCGGAAGAGACCCAGTACTTC. Translating gives CSVEGTSGGSEETQYF.

This chain links TRBV29-1 with TRBJ2-1; 16 bases are a match to TRBD2. The CDR3 covers 14 residues. Germline assignment: CDR1 SQVTM and CDR2 ANQGSEA. After removal of 6 bases from V and 5 bases from J, the junction contained 1 base not matched to a gene. The CDR3 DNA follows: TGCAGCGTGGGGACTAGCGGGGGGGACAATGAGCAGTTCTTC. Its protein is CSVGTSGGDNEQFF.

V gene TRBV2 combines with J gene TRBJ2-3; no clear D gene. This CDR3 comprises 11 residues. The V gene's germline CDR1 is SNHLY and CDR2 FYNNEI. V lost 7 bases and J lost 4, with 6 bases in between. DNA of the CDR3: TGTGCCAGCACGGTCGCAGATACGCAGTATTTT. As protein: CASTVADTQYF. Full variable domain (remainder filled in from reference TRBV2 and TRBJ2-3): EPEVTQTPSHQVTQMGQEVILRCVPISNHLYFYWYRQILGQKVEFLVSFYNNEISEKSEIFDDQFSVERPDGSNFTLKIRSTKLEDSAMYFCASTVADTQYFGPGTRLTVL.

The gene calls are TRBV9 and TRBJ2-2, with D uncertain. Looked up from germline, CDR1 is SGDLS and CDR2 is YYNGEE. Trimming cost V 0 bases and J 4 bases, with 7 bases left between them. The CDR3 totals 14 residues. The CDR3 region is CASSVATGTGELFF. The CDR3, as DNA: TGTGCCAGCAGCGTAGCTACGGGCACCGGGGAGCTGTTTTTT.

V is TRBV5-1 and J is TRBJ2-3, with D perhaps assigned TRBD1 or TRBD2 (5 bases each). The CDR3 totals 13 residues. The V end was cut by 3 bases, the J end by 3 bases, with 8 bases between. Germline-derived CDR1 and CDR2 are SGHRS and YFSETQ. The CDR3 DNA is TGCGCCAGCAGCTCCGAGGGGACAGATACGCAGTATTTT. Encoded protein: CASSSEGTDTQYF.

V and J are TRBV7-2 and TRBJ1-2, with TRBD1 matching 9 bases. This CDR3 is 15 amino acids long. CDR1 is SGHTA and CDR2 is FQGNSA in the germline V gene. The J segment lost 8 bases and the V segment lost 4 bases, leaving 11 bases of the junction unmatched. The CDR3 reads CASSSSGQGSGGYTF. The CDR3 nucleotides read TGTGCCAGCAGCTCGTCGGGACAGGGTTCAGGCGGCTACACCTTC.

This sequence joins TRBV3-1 and TRBJ2-3; 8 bases are shared with TRBD2. Germline V gene data show CDR1 as LGHDT and CDR2 as YNNKEL (reference sequence). V dropped 1 base and J dropped 6; count of bases not matched to a gene: 6. The CDR3 consists of 15 residues. DNA for the CDR3: TGTGCCAGCAGCCAAGGCGGACTAGCAGGGGATACGCAGTATTTT. Translated, it gives CASSQGGLAGDTQYF.

This clonotype appeared a few times. The rearrangement uses TRBV2 and TRBJ2-7; weak D call: TRBD1 (6 bases). The CDR3 is 13 residues long. Germline values: CDR1 SNHLY, CDR2 FYNNEI. Deletions cut 8 bases from V and 0 bases from J, with 11 bases between. This CDR3 is CASGGGSSYEQYF. The CDR3, as DNA: TGTGCCAGCGGTGGGGGCTCCTCCTACGAGCAGTACTTC.

Only one count was recorded for this clonotype. The chain carries TRBV9 and TRBJ2-7; TRBD2 is a possible D gene (6 bases). Germline assignment: CDR1 SGDLS and CDR2 YYNGEE. Trimming took off 3 bases at V and 4 bases at J, with 14 bases between the two ends. CDR3 size: 14 residues. CDR3 sequence: CASSETGLPYEQYF. As DNA, the CDR3 is TGTGCCAGCAGCGAGACTGGACTACCATACGAGCAGTACTTC.

The rearrangement uses TRBV15 and TRBJ1-4; a possible D gene is TRBD1 (6 bases). This CDR3 comprises 16 residues. V shed 3 bases and J shed 2 bases, with 13 bases lying between them. Germline CDR1 LNHNV, CDR2 YYDKDF (reference sequence). Here the CDR3 DNA reads TGTGCCACCAGCAGGGAAACAGGGCGCACTAATGAAAAACTGTTTTTT. As protein: CATSRETGRTNEKLFF.

This CDR3 is CAWTEAPYNEQFF. CDR3 nucleotides: TGTGCCTGGACGGAGGCCCCCTACAATGAGCAGTTCTTC. The V call is TRBV30, the J call TRBJ2-1, with D tentatively TRBD2 (5 bases). With 4 bases removed from V and 2 bases from J, the gap between germline ends came to 9 bases. This CDR3 spans 13 amino acids. Germline CDR1 is GTSNPN and CDR2 is SVGIG (reference sequence).

The chain couples TRBV29-1 to TRBJ2-1, with D unresolved. The CDR3 consists of 12 residues. Germline-derived CDR1 and CDR2 are SQVTM and ANQGSEA. The V end was cut by 6 bases, the J end by 7 bases, with 13 bases between. CDR3 nucleotides: TGCAGCGTGGCGTGGGGTAAAAATGAGCAGTTCTTC. The encoded protein is CSVAWGKNEQFF.

The V and J genes are TRBV5-4 and TRBJ2-3, with TRBD2 matching 14 bases. The V gene's germline CDR1 is SGHNT and CDR2 YYREEE (reference sequence). The CDR3 totals 15 residues. The ends lost 4 bases at V and 5 bases at J; junction bases unmatched: 3. CDR3 amino acids: CASSTGTSGGDTQYF. Written as DNA, the CDR3 is TGTGCCAGCAGCACCGGGACTAGCGGGGGAGATACGCAGTATTTT. The variable domain in full, completed from reference TRBV5-4 and TRBJ2-3, reads ETGVTQSPTHLIKTRGQQVTLRCSSQSGHNTVSWYQQALGQGPQFIFQYYREEENGRGNFPPRFSGLQFPNYSSELNVNALELDDSALYLCASSTGTSGGDTQYFGPGTRLTVL.

The chain has TRBV30 and TRBJ1-6, with TRBD1 as a possible D gene (5 bases). Trimming left V 4 bases short and J 9 bases short, with 13 bases between. The CDR3 length is 13 residues. Germline V gene lookup returns CDR1 GTSNPN and CDR2 SVGIG (reference sequence). CDR3 sequence (DNA): TGTGCCTGGAAGGCGCAGGGAGCTTCACCCCTCCACTTT. Its protein product is CAWKAQGASPLHF.

The CDR3 is CASSFSGGNTEAFF. CDR3 nucleotide sequence: TGTGCCAGCAGTTTCTCGGGTGGGAACACTGAAGCTTTCTTT. The chain links TRBV27 to TRBJ1-1, with D unresolved. Germline-derived CDR1 and CDR2 are MNHEY and SMNVEV (reference sequence). This CDR3 has 14 residues. The V end was cut by 3 bases, the J end by 1 base, with 9 bases between.

DNA for the CDR3: TGCAGTGCTAGTGGGACATCGTATGGCTACACCTTC. As protein: CSASGTSYGYTF. This chain links TRBV20-1 with TRBJ1-2; tentative D call: TRBD1 (6 bases). Per germline, CDR1 DFQATT and CDR2 SNEGSKA (reference sequence). The V gene lost 3 bases and the J gene lost 5 bases, with 10 bases spanning the gap. The CDR3 totals 12 residues.